Here is one T cell receptor beta chain with its context. Its cognate antigen has yet to be identified. Base qualities are not at hand, and no much larger clone is one base apart. Each collaborating institution followed its own protocols to collect whole blood in K2EDTA tubes. For TCRbeta analysis, collaborators shipped samples in one of three forms: frozen whole blood, isolated PBMCs, or DNA extracted from either of those sample types. This sample was taken from a study of blood T cell repertoires in COVID-19 (dated by TCRdb to 2020 to 2022). About the investigation overall: Samples covering the acute and convalescent phases of COVID-19 were provided by collaborators in the United States, Italy and Spain. Where available, HLA class I and class II types were obtained from metadata supplied by the sample provider rather than from assay-based typing. The repertoires were made available in a free public database intended to serve as a resource for research on the immune response to SARS-CoV-2. Samples came from the ongoing ImmuneRACE study (first 160 participants) plus 1,254 subjects from 6 global collaborators. Subjects who had been exposed to COVID-19, were actively infected with it, or had recovered from it provided the deeply sampled blood TCRbeta repertoires that made up the dataset. The sample metadata nearly always contained a de-identified subject ID, COVID-19 status, age in years and sex. The material from the prospective study consisted of cDNA or gDNA derived from T cells, B-cell-depleted T cells, or PBMCs. Study-level results and caveats: How much clinical and demographic metadata was included differed by source and by participant, and the metadata was provided uncurated.

TCRbeta CDR3 regions were amplified from genomic DNA by means of the immunoSEQ Assay, a bias-controlled multiplex PCR. The paper's data handling went like this. The number of nucleated cells in each sample was estimated from the amplification of reference gene primers within the assay. To quantify the absolute abundance of each unique TCRbeta CDR3 rearrangement, sequence reads were collapsed and filtered. Productive Simpson clonality was computed per sample as the square root of Simpson's diversity index over productive rearrangements. Imported from immuneACCESS, the table was reduced by TCRdb to in-frame sequences with V and J called. These copies leave out some clones; in studies compared against another copy, an unresolved V gene accounts for under half, and the cause of the remainder is not known. Clonal size and the V and J genes are those of that table, whereas D and trimming came from the DNA. A total of about 160,000 clones appear in this sample, over 85% of them only once. The ten largest account for roughly 4.4% of the sample.

Sequencing was carried out using peripheral blood. The TCR originated in a woman aged 50 to 60 with acute or convalescent COVID-19.

At the DNA level, the sequence is TGTGCCAGCAGTTTTCGGAGGGGCTACGAGCAGTACTTC. The encoded protein is CASSFRRGYEQYF. This receptor chain uses TRBV28 and TRBJ2-7, and perhaps TRBD2 as D gene, on 6 matching bases. V is reduced by 3 bases and J by 3 bases, leaving a spacing of 9 bases between them. Looking up the germline V gene yields CDR1 MDHEN and CDR2 SYDVKM. The CDR3 starts with the cysteine, ends with the phenylalanine, and has 13 residues. Kept here is only the CDR3 DNA, which spans 39 bases and is read in frame from base 1.